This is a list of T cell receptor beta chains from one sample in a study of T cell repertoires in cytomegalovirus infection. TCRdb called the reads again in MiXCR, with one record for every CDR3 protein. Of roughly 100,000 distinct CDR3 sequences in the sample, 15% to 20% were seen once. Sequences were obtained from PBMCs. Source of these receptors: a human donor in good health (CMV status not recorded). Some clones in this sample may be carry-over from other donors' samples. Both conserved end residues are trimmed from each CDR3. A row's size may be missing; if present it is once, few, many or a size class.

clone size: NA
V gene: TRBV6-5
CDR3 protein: ASSQMHGTTETQY

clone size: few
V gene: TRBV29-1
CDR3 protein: SVLGGEETQY

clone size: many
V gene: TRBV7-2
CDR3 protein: ASSLLGQETQY

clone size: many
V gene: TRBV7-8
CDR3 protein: ASSIGTAGANVLT

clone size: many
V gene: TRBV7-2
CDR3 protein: ASSFRQGAYEQY

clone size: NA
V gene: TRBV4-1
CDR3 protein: ASSFQGLPQWDEQF

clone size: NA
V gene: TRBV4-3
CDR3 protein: ASSQYTGNQPQH

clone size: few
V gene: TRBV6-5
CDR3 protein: ASKPSGGGDTQY

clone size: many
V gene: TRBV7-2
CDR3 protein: ASSFWDRGGYEQY

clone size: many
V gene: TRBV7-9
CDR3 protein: ASSSSNPGQPVSNYGYT

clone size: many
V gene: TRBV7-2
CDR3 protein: ASSLNLGEKLF

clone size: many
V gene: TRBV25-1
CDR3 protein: ASSEYGEGCHEQY

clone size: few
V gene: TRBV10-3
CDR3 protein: AITGEGQETQY

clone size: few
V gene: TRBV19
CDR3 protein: ASSIAGALHLYNEQF

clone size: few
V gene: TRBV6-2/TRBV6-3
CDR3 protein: ASSTNYGYT

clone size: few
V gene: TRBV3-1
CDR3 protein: ASSQRGQETYEQY

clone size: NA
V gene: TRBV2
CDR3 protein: ASKEGAREQY

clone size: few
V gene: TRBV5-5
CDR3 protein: ASSAGRLTDTQY

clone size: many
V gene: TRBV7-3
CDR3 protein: ASSLTGLTEAF

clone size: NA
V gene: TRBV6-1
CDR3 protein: ASEAGTGNNEQF

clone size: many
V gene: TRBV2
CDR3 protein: ASGRGTSTDTQY

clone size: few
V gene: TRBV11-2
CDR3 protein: ASSLGLGVEAF

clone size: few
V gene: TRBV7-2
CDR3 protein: ASSLMGGGTEPLTEQY

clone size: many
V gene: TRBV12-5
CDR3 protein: ASGFPLTRRTDRDQPQH

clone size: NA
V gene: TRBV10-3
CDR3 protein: AISESRSGGNNYEQY

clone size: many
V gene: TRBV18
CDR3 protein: ASSPRQGPNEQF

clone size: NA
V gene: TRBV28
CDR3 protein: ASSLGGGNWGYGYT

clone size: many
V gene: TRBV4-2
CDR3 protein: ASSYSGTSTLDTQY

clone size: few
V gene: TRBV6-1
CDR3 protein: ASQGQKSYNEQF

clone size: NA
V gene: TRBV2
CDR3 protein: ASSGTGDSKNIQY

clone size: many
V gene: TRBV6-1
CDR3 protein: ASSEPRSVSSYEQY

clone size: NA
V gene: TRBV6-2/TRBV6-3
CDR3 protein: ASSYDLAGFASYEQY

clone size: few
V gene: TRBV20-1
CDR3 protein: SASGDYEQY

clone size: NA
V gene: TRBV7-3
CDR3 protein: ASSGLPGSGYT

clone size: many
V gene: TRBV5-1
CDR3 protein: ASSSSGGPTNTGELF

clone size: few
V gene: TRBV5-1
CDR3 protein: ASSFSLGTEAF